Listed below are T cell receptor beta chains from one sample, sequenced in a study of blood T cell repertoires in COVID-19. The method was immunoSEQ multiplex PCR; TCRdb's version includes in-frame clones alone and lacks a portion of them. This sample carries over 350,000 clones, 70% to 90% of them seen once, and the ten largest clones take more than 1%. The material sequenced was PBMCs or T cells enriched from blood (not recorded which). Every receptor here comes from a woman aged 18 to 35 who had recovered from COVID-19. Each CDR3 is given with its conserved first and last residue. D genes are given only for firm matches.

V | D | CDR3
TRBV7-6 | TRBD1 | CASSGGQGFAGELFF
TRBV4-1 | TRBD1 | CASSHTAYGQDLEAFF
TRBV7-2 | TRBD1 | CASSPQGGISNQPQHF
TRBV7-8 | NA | CASRGQASDYEQYF
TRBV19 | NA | CASSIVGGRTEAFF
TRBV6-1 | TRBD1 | CASSEIGRRTGNEKLFF
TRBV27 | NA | CASSLGQGHSPLHF
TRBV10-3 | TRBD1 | CKSRDRGTDTQYF
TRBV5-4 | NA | CASSLVGGDGYTF
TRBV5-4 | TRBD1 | CASSLLGTANTEAFF
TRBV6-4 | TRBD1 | CASSARTGSEAFF
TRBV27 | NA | CASSLEGGLFQPQHF
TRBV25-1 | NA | CASSEGRGQQETQYF
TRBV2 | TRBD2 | CASNPAGGRSYNEQFF
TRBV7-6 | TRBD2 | CASSSMTSVSYEQYF
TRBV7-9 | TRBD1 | CASSQPQGAAFLMNTEAFF